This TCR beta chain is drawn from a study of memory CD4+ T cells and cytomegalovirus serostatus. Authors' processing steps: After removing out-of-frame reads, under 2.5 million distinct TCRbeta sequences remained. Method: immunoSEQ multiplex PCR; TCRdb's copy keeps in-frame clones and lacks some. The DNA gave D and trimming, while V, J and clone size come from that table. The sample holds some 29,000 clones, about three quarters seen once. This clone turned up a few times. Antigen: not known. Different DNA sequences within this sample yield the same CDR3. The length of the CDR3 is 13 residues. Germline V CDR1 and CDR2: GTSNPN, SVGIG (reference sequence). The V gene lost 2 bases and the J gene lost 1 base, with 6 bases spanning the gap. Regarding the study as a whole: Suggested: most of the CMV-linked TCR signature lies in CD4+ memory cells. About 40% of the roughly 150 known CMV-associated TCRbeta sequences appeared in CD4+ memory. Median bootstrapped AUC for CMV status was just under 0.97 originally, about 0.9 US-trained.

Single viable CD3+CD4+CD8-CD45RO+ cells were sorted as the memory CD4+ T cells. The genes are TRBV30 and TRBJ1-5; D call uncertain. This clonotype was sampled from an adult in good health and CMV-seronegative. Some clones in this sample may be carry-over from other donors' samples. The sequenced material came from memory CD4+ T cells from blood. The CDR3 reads CAWSQDSNQPQHF. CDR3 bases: TGTGCCTGGAGTCAAGACAGCAATCAGCCCCAGCATTTT.